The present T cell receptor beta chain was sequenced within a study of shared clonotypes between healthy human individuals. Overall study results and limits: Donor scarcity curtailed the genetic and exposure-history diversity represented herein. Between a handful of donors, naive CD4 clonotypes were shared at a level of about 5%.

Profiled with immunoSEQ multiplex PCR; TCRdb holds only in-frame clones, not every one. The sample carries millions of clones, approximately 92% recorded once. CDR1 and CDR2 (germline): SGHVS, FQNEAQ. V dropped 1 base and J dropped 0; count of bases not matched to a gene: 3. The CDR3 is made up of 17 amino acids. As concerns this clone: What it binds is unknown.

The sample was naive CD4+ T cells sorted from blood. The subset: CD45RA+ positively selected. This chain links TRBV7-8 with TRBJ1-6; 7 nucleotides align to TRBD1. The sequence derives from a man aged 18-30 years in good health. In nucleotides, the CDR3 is TGTGCCAGCAGCTTAGGGGGACAGAGCTCCTATAATTCACCCCTCCACTTT. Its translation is CASSLGGQSSYNSPLHF.